There are many counts of the clone carrying this T cell receptor beta chain. The CDR3 spans 18 residues. Germline lookup yields CDR1 SEHNR and CDR2 FQNEAQ (reference sequence). Deletions cut 2 bases from V and 1 base from J, with 21 bases between. This entry is derived from a study of blood T cell repertoires in COVID-19. In the study overall: T cells, B-cell-depleted T cells, or PBMCs supplied cDNA or gDNA.

In the authors' workflow: Estimation of nucleated cell counts was performed using reference gene primer amplification. Some clones are missing from TCRdb's copy, which holds only in-frame ones; the method was immunoSEQ multiplex PCR. V, J and clone size are taken as reported in that table, and D and trimming were inferred from the DNA itself. The table lists approximately 200,000 clones, 82% of them singletons. The V gene is TRBV7-9, the J gene TRBJ2-7; no clear D. Material: peripheral blood. The origin of this receptor is a young woman with acute or convalescent COVID-19. The CDR3 DNA sequence: TGTGCCAGCAGCTTAAAGGTTCGTTCCAGCGATTTTTCCTACGAGCAGTACTTC. Translation: CASSLKVRSSDFSYEQYF. Full variable domain (missing parts from reference TRBV7-9 and TRBJ2-7): DTGVSQNPRHKITKRGQNVTFRCDPISEHNRLYWYRQTLGQGPEFLTYFQNEAQLEKSRLLSDRFSAERPKGSFSTLEIQRTEQGDSAMYLCASSLKVRSSDFSYEQYFGPGTRLTVT.